The 18 T cell receptor beta chains below come from one sample, sequenced in a study of T cell changes during pregnancy in multiple sclerosis. Here immunoSEQ multiplex PCR was the method, and the copy in TCRdb shows in-frame clones only, minus some. The sample consists of around 49,000 clones, about nine tenths of them appearing once. The sample here was CD4+ T cells from peripheral blood mononuclear cells, taken after pregnancy. The receptors were gathered from a female donor in good health, enrolled as a control in a pregnancy study.

The J gene is TRBJ1-2, the V gene TRBV5-1; 11 bases are a match to TRBD1. CDR3 length equals 14 residues. Losses at the gene ends were 3 bases for V and 5 bases for J; bases not matched to a gene: 3. Germline V gene lookup returns CDR1 SGHRS and CDR2 YFSETQ. The CDR3 is CASSYGDRGYGYTF. In DNA, the CDR3 is TGCGCCAGCAGCTATGGGGACAGGGGGTATGGCTACACCTTC.

CDR3 nucleotide sequence: TGCAGCGTCCGGGTGACAGGTTTCGATCAGCCCCAGCATTTT. It codes for CSVRVTGFDQPQHF. This chain joins TRBV29-1 and TRBJ1-5, with a tentative D call TRBD1 (6 bases). CDR3 length: 14 residues. Germline V CDR1 and CDR2: SQVTM, ANQGSEA. V was clipped by 6 bases and J by 5 bases, with 17 bases between them. Supplemented by reference TRBV29-1 and TRBJ1-5, the full variable domain reads SAVISQKPSRDICQRGTSLTIQCQVDSQVTMMFWYRQQPGQSLTLIATANQGSEATYESGFVIDKFPISRPNLTFSTLTVSNMSPEDSSIYLCSVRVTGFDQPQHFGDGTRLSIL.

The V gene is TRBV30, the J gene TRBJ2-3, with 10 bases lining up with TRBD2. Per the germline V gene, CDR1 is GTSNPN and CDR2 is SVGIG (reference sequence). After removal of 2 bases from V and 7 bases from J, the junction contained 6 bases not matched to a gene. There are 14 residues in the CDR3. CDR3 nucleotide sequence: TGTGCCTGGAGTTCTAGCGGGGGAACTAATACGCAGTATTTT. It is translated as CAWSSSGGTNTQYF.

V gene TRBV11-1 combines with J gene TRBJ2-1, with 7 nucleotides matching TRBD2. Germline CDR1 is SGHAT and CDR2 is FQDESV (reference sequence). V gave up 5 bases and J gave up 9 bases; unmatched junction bases: 13. The CDR3 totals 15 residues. This chain's CDR3 is CASSPRLAPQVEQFF. The DNA of the CDR3 is TGTGCCAGCAGCCCTCGACTAGCTCCACAGGTTGAGCAGTTCTTC. The variable domain in full, completed from reference TRBV11-1 and TRBJ2-1, reads EAEVAQSPRYKITEKSQAVAFWCDPISGHATLYWYRQILGQGPELLVQFQDESVVDDSQLPKDRFSAERLKGVDSTLKIQPAELGDSAMYLCASSPRLAPQVEQFFGPGTRLTVL.

The rearrangement links TRBV29-1 to TRBJ1-5, with D possibly TRBD1 on 6 matching bases. The CDR3 is 13 amino acids. In germline, CDR1 is SQVTM, CDR2 ANQGSEA. V lost 4 bases and J 4 bases, leaving 11 bases between the germline ends. The CDR3, as DNA: TGCAGCGTTGTATCAGGGGTAAATCAGCCCCAGCATTTT. Translated: CSVVSGVNQPQHF.

This rearrangement joins TRBV19 to TRBJ1-2; a weak D match, TRBD1 (5 bases). The V end lost 10 bases, the J end lost 6 bases, and 21 bases lay between the germline ends. The CDR3 loop spans 14 amino acids. The germline V gene has CDR1 LNHDA and CDR2 SQIVND (reference sequence). The CDR3 DNA is TGTGCCACCACGTCTGGCCAGGGAGGGGATGGCTACACCTTC. It codes for CATTSGQGGDGYTF.

The chain is built from TRBV5-1 and TRBJ2-3, with 12 nucleotides matching TRBD2. Germline V lookup: CDR1 SGHRS, CDR2 YFSETQ. The ends lost 3 bases at V and 2 bases at J; junction bases unmatched: 4. CDR3 size: 16 residues. The DNA for the CDR3 is TGCGCCAGCAGCTCCGGACTAGCGGGATTCACAGATACGCAGTATTTT. It encodes CASSSGLAGFTDTQYF.

Points on this clone: The germline gene is not matched at one end of the junction; a read error may be the cause. The V and J genes are TRBV6-6 and TRBJ2-1; 10 bases align to TRBD2. Germline V gives CDR1 MNHNY, CDR2 SVGAGI (reference sequence). This CDR3 region has 15 residues. CDR3 loop: CASSYSSGGINEQFF. DNA of the CDR3: TGTGCCAGCAGCTACTCTAGCGGGGGCATAAATGAGCAGTTCTTC.

V is TRBV25-1 and J is TRBJ1-1, with TRBD1 identical over 9 bases. The CDR3 runs to 15 residues. CDR1 and CDR2 from the germline V gene are MGHDK and SYGVNS. The V segment lost 3 bases and the J segment 8 bases; nucleotides outside the gene matches: 10. The CDR3: CASSDTGTGSPEAFF. In DNA, the CDR3 is TGTGCCAGCAGTGACACCGGGACAGGGTCTCCCGAAGCTTTCTTT.

DNA of the CDR3: TGCACCAGCAGCATACTAGCGGACGCTAAAAGCACAGATACGCAGTATTTT. It codes for CTSSILADAKSTDTQYF. This chain links TRBV1 with TRBJ2-3; the table's D call of TRBD2 was not tested on the DNA. TRBV1 is flagged as a pseudogene. CDR3 length equals 17 residues.

The rearrangement joins TRBV7-9 to TRBJ1-1; D not certain. Deletions cut 2 bases from V and 5 bases from J, with 9 bases between. CDR3 length equals 13 residues. Germline V CDR1 and CDR2: SEHNR, FQNEAQ (reference sequence). DNA for the CDR3: TGTGCCAGCAGCTTATTAGCGGGGACTGAAGCTTTCTTT. It is translated as CASSLLAGTEAFF.

The chain is built from TRBV18 and TRBJ2-7, with a weak D call TRBD1 (5 bases). V was pared by 2 bases and J by 3 bases, with 8 bases between. Germline CDR1 is KGHSH and CDR2 is LQKENI. The CDR3 consists of 13 residues. Written as DNA, the CDR3 is TGTGCCAGCTCACCAGACAGAAACTACGAGCAGTACTTC. Translated, it gives CASSPDRNYEQYF.

V is TRBV5-1 and J is TRBJ2-1; TRBD2 matches at 8 bases. The length of the CDR3 is 16 residues. The J segment lost 8 bases and the V segment lost 5 bases, leaving 15 bases of the junction unmatched. CDR1 and CDR2 (germline): SGHRS, YFSETQ. The CDR3 region has the DNA TGCGCCAGCAGGCCGGGGGATAGCGGGGTTAGGCATGAGCAGTTCTTC. Translating it yields CASRPGDSGVRHEQFF. The full variable domain, its missing parts supplied by reference TRBV5-1 and TRBJ2-1, is KAGVTQTPRYLIKTRGQQVTLSCSPISGHRSVSWYQQTPGQGLQFLFEYFSETQRNKGNFPGRFSGRQFSNSRSEMNVSTLELGDSALYLCASRPGDSGVRHEQFFGPGTRLTVL.

V and J are TRBV7-9 and TRBJ1-5, with D possibly being TRBD1 (5 bases). This CDR3 has 15 residues. The germline V and J ends were trimmed by 0 bases and 7 bases, with 13 bases remaining between them. The germline CDR1 and CDR2 sequences are SEHNR and FQNEAQ (reference sequence). The CDR3 reads CASSLAGALGQPQHF. The CDR3 DNA is TGTGCCAGCAGCTTAGCTGGGGCCCTTGGGCAGCCCCAGCATTTT.

The CDR3 DNA is TGTGCCAGCAGCAAATTAGTAACTAGCGGGGGAAGCACAGATACGCAGTATTTT. Amino acids: CASSKLVTSGGSTDTQYF. J is TRBJ2-3 and V is TRBV21-1; the table gives TRBD2 as D, unverified against the DNA. TRBV21-1 is an annotated pseudogene. The CDR3 runs 18 residues.

The chain joins TRBV6-5 to TRBJ2-1; 8 positions match TRBD1. Looked up from germline, CDR1 is MNHEY and CDR2 is SVGAGI. V was pared by 11 bases and J by 4 bases, with 4 bases of the junction left unmatched. The CDR3 runs to 12 residues. CDR3 coding DNA: TGTGCCGTCCGACAGGGGTACAATGAGCAGTTCTTC. Translation: CAVRQGYNEQFF.

The chain joins TRBV2 to TRBJ2-3, with D perhaps TRBD2 (5 bases). V lost 6 bases and J lost 2, with 12 bases in between. This CDR3 is 14 amino acids long. From germline, CDR1 is SNHLY and CDR2 FYNNEI. CDR3 region: CASRGDYYTDTQYF. The CDR3 nucleotides read TGTGCCAGCAGGGGTGACTACTACACAGATACGCAGTATTTT.

The gene calls are TRBV5-1 and TRBJ2-5; 9 positions agree with TRBD2. Trimming cost V 0 bases and J 1 base; bases outside gene matches: 7. Germline assignment: CDR1 SGHRS and CDR2 YFSETQ. This CDR3 spans 17 amino acids. CDR3 region: CASSLGGAGGPQETQYF. CDR3 sequence (DNA): TGCGCCAGCAGCTTGGGAGGAGCGGGGGGCCCCCAAGAGACCCAGTACTTC.